Following are 10 T cell receptor beta chains from one sample sequenced in a study of a mutant IDH1 vaccine in newly diagnosed glioma. Time point defined: baseline, week 1 (first vaccination visit). Described treatment: pre-vaccination baseline after standard-of-care therapy. TCRdb keeps only in-frame clones here, not all; method: immunoSEQ multiplex PCR. The top ten hold 1.5% to 2% of the sample, which has fewer than 65,000 clones, over 60% seen once. This sample comprised PBMCs, obtained from a glioma patient treated with radiotherapy, temozolomide or both. These receptors all come from a woman between 40 and 50 years old with glioma.

This chain joins TRBV6-5 and TRBJ1-6, with D unresolved. The CDR3 spans 14 residues. V was clipped by 0 bases and J by 7 bases, with 7 bases between them. CDR1 and CDR2 from the germline V gene are MNHEY and SVGAGI. The CDR3 protein is CASSYSQQNSPLHF. The CDR3 DNA is TGTGCCAGCAGTTACTCCCAACAGAATTCACCCCTCCACTTT.

This clone was observed a handful of times. The chain recombines TRBV10-3 with TRBJ1-6, with 7 bases fitting TRBD1. This CDR3 is 14 amino acids long. CDR1 ENHRY and CDR2 SYGVKD come from the germline V gene. Germline trimming cut 6 bases from V and 5 bases from J; bases unmatched to any gene: 4. The CDR3 is CAIRAGTDNSPLHF. In DNA, the CDR3 is TGTGCCATCAGGGCCGGGACAGATAATTCACCCCTCCACTTT.

Here the CDR3 reads CASSLTGLSTDTQYF. DNA of the CDR3: TGTGCCAGCAGCTTGACAGGGTTAAGCACAGATACGCAGTATTTT. This chain uses TRBV5-8 with TRBJ2-3, with a possible D match to TRBD1 (6 bases). V lost 1 base, J lost 0 bases, and 9 bases lay in between. Germline assignment: CDR1 SGHTS and CDR2 YDEGEE. CDR3 length: 15 residues.

V usage is TRBV29-1 and J usage is TRBJ1-2; D possibly corresponds to TRBD1 (5 bases). Germline CDR1 SQVTM, CDR2 ANQGSEA. The CDR3 consists of 18 residues. V dropped 7 bases and J dropped 4 bases, with 31 bases sitting between them. The chain's CDR3 is CSAAKFLILTDDGYGYTF. The CDR3 DNA follows: TGCAGCGCTGCTAAGTTCCTTATTCTGACAGACGATGGCTATGGCTACACCTTC.

V and J are TRBV5-1 and TRBJ2-1; TRBD2 agrees at 7 bases. With 0 bases clipped from V and 6 bases from J, the junction kept 3 bases outside the gene matches. In germline, CDR1 is SGHRS, CDR2 YFSETQ. The CDR3 length is 14 residues. In DNA, the CDR3 is TGCGCCAGCAGCTTGGGACTAGCTAGCAATGAGCAGTTCTTC. It codes for CASSLGLASNEQFF.

The chain couples TRBV9 to TRBJ1-1; 8 nucleotides agree with TRBD1. V gave up 5 bases and J gave up 3 bases; unmatched junction bases: 3. Germline assignment: CDR1 SGDLS and CDR2 YYNGEE. This CDR3 region has 13 residues. As DNA, the CDR3 is TGTGCCAGCAGACCGGGACAGGACACTGAAGCTTTCTTT. Translation: CASRPGQDTEAFF.

The chain uses TRBV29-1 and TRBJ2-7, with D possibly being TRBD2 (5 bases). Trimming cost V 5 bases and J 2 bases, with 13 bases left between them. CDR3 length: 13 amino acids. Germline V lookup: CDR1 SQVTM, CDR2 ANQGSEA. CDR3 DNA sequence: TGCAGCGTTAAGAGAGACGGGGCCTACGAGCAGTACTTC. Translation: CSVKRDGAYEQYF.

This chain links TRBV5-1 with TRBJ1-5; D is undetermined. Germline-derived CDR1 and CDR2 are SGHRS and YFSETQ. V lost 3 bases, J lost 2 bases, and 9 bases lay in between. The CDR3 sequence is 14 residues long. CDR3 in DNA: TGCGCCAGCAGCTCCCGGGGTGGCAATCAGCCCCAGCATTTT. Its protein product is CASSSRGGNQPQHF.

This rearrangement joins TRBV5-1 to TRBJ1-6; 11 positions agree with TRBD1. There are 16 residues in the CDR3. CDR1 is SGHRS and CDR2 is YFSETQ in the germline V gene. The V gene end was trimmed by 4 bases and the J gene end by 5 bases; junction bases not matched to a gene: 5. This chain's CDR3 is CASSPGTGGNNSPLHF. For the CDR3, the DNA is TGCGCCAGCAGCCCCGGGACAGGGGGTAATAATTCACCCCTCCACTTT.

This chain connects TRBV2 to TRBJ2-3; possible D gene TRBD2, 7 bases. V was trimmed by 6 bases and J by 1 base, leaving 14 bases between them. Germline CDR1 SNHLY, CDR2 FYNNEI. The CDR3 runs 15 residues. CDR3 sequence: CASSGGRSGTDTQYF. In DNA form, the CDR3 reads TGTGCCAGCAGCGGGGGGCGCTCGGGCACAGATACGCAGTATTTT. The complete variable domain, with remaining parts taken from reference TRBV2 and TRBJ2-3, reads EPEVTQTPSHQVTQMGQEVILRCVPISNHLYFYWYRQILGQKVEFLVSFYNNEISEKSEIFDDQFSVERPDGSNFTLKIRSTKLEDSAMYFCASSGGRSGTDTQYFGPGTRLTVL.